These T cell receptor beta chains were read from a single sample in a study of shared clonotypes between healthy human individuals. The data were produced by immunoSEQ multiplex PCR, yet TCRdb's version contains in-frame clones alone and is incomplete. The table lists approximately 2.4 million clones, approximately 94% of them singletons. Sequencing was performed on naive CD4+ T cells sorted from blood. These receptors came from a man between 18 and 35 years old in good health. Each CDR3 is given with its conserved first and last residue. The order of the fields is V gene, D gene, clone size, J gene, CDR3 DNA, CDR3 protein. The D gene is left open where the match is weak. A clone size is listed for some rows: how often the clone was seen (once, few, many), or a class if it is expanded.

TRBV6-1	TRBD1	-	TRBJ1-5	TGTGCCAGCAGTAGACAGGGGGGTGGCAATCAGCCCCAGCATTTT	CASSRQGGGNQPQHF
TRBV30	TRBD1	-	TRBJ1-2	TGTGCCTGGAGCAAAGGGACAGGATATGGCTACACCTTC	CAWSKGTGYGYTF
TRBV18	TRBD2	-	TRBJ2-2	TGTGCCAGCTCACAAACTAGCGGGAGCGTGTTTGCCGGGGAGCTGTTTTTT	CASSQTSGSVFAGELFF
TRBV2	-	-	TRBJ1-5	TGTGCCAGCAGGACAGGACAGAAACCTCCTCAGCCCCAGCATTTT	CASRTGQKPPQPQHF
TRBV5-1	TRBD2	-	TRBJ2-4	TGCGCCAGCAGCTTGGTGACTAGCGGGAGCGATGAAAACATTCAGTACTTC	CASSLVTSGSDENIQYF
TRBV5-1	TRBD2	once	TRBJ2-1	TGCGCCAGCAGCTTGGCCCCGGCTAGCGGGAGCAATGAGCAGTTCTTC	CASSLAPASGSNEQFF
TRBV6-5	-	once	TRBJ1-2	TGTGCCAGCAGTTACTCGGGTGTTTCGGCCTATGGCTACACCTTC	CASSYSGVSAYGYTF
TRBV6-1	TRBD2	-	TRBJ2-1	TGTGCCAGCAGCGAACGACTAGCGGGAGGAATGGCCTACAATGAGCAGTTCTTC	CASSERLAGGMAYNEQFF
TRBV5-3	-	once	TRBJ1-4	TGTGCCAGAAGCTCGATGGCTGGCGAAAAACTGTTTTTT	CARSSMAGEKLFF
TRBV6-1	TRBD1	-	TRBJ2-7	TGTGCCAGCAGGGGGCCGGGACAGGGGACCTACGAGCAGTACTTC	CASRGPGQGTYEQYF
TRBV27	-	-	TRBJ1-2	TGTGCCAGCAGTCCCCGGTCCGGGACCACACATAACACCTTC	CASSPRSGTTHNTF
TRBV5-4	-	once	TRBJ2-5	TGTGCCAGCAGCTTGGAGGGGTACCAAGAGACCCAGTACTTC	CASSLEGYQETQYF
TRBV7-2	TRBD2	-	TRBJ2-5	TGTGCCAGCAGCCGCACCCTAGCGGGAGGAGGAGAGACCCAGTACTTC	CASSRTLAGGGETQYF
TRBV7-2	-	-	TRBJ1-4	TGTGCCAGCAGCTTGCAGGGTATGGCTAATGAAAAACTGTTTTTT	CASSLQGMANEKLFF
TRBV5-1	-	-	TRBJ1-5	TGCGCCAGCAGCTCGATCAATCAGCCCCAGCATTTT	CASSSINQPQHF
TRBV7-2	-	-	TRBJ2-2	TGTGCCAGCAGCTTAGCCGGGACAACGAACACCGGGGAGCTGTTTTTT	CASSLAGTTNTGELFF
TRBV9	TRBD1	-	TRBJ1-3	TGTGCCAGCAGCGTAGGGCAGGGGGCTGGAAACACCATATATTTT	CASSVGQGAGNTIYF
TRBV25-1	-	-	TRBJ1-1	TGTGCCAGCAGGGGTCAGGGGAACACTGAAGCTTTCTTT	CASRGQGNTEAFF
TRBV19	TRBD1	-	TRBJ1-2	TGTGCCAGTAGCCCCGGGACAGGACCCTACACCTTC	CASSPGTGPYTF
TRBV6-1	TRBD1	-	TRBJ1-6	TGTGCCAGCAGTGGGGGACAGGGGGTCTCTTTTTTGATTAATTCACCCCTCCACTTT	CASSGGQGVSFLINSPLHF
TRBV12-5	-	-	TRBJ1-1	TGTGCTAGTGCCCTCTCCCCCAGGTTTGAAGCTTTCTTT	CASALSPRFEAFF
TRBV6-6	TRBD2	-	TRBJ2-7	TGTGCCAGCAGTTACAAGAGACTAGCGGAAGCCTACGAGCAGTACTTC	CASSYKRLAEAYEQYF
TRBV7-9	-	-	TRBJ1-2	TGTGCCAGCAGCTTAGGCGCCGCGGGGGGTATTGGCTACACCTTC	CASSLGAAGGIGYTF
TRBV19	-	-	TRBJ1-3	TGTGCCAGTAGTTCAATGGACGGCCCCTCTGGAAACACCATATATTTT	CASSSMDGPSGNTIYF
TRBV27	TRBD2	-	TRBJ2-2	TGTGCCAGTAACCGAGGACTAGCGGGGGCCTCGAACACCGGGGAGCTGTTTTTT	CASNRGLAGASNTGELFF
TRBV7-8	-	-	TRBJ2-7	TGTGCCAGCAGCTTAGGGCCGGGGGCCTACGAGCAGTACTTC	CASSLGPGAYEQYF